This T cell receptor beta chain originates from a study of Tregs in tolerant kidney transplant recipients. With 3 bases removed from V and 4 bases from J, the gap between germline ends came to 14 bases. The CDR3 contains 15 residues. Per germline, CDR1 SGHTA and CDR2 FQGTGA. Related graft donors supplied nonmyeloablative bone marrow transplants, and mixed chimerism was transient. Study-level results: Tolerant patients' donor-specific Tregs expanded beyond overall Tregs, suggesting antigen-driven growth. Validation in larger populations is needed because few patients were studied.

Comment on this clone: Its antigen remains unidentified.

Repertoires were generated with immunoSEQ multiplex PCR, while TCRdb's copy carries only in-frame clones and drops some. The table records around 61,000 clones, about 89% of them present only once. This clonotype was obtained from a human patient who received a combined kidney and bone marrow transplant. Some T cells may be transferred from the graft donor. This sequence joins TRBV7-3 and TRBJ2-3, with D hard to call. Sample: CD4+ T cells from blood (PBMCs), taken 6 months after the transplant. CDR3 loop: CASSFAPGTADTQYF. The CDR3, as DNA: TGTGCCAGCAGCTTTGCCCCTGGCACAGCAGATACGCAGTATTTT.